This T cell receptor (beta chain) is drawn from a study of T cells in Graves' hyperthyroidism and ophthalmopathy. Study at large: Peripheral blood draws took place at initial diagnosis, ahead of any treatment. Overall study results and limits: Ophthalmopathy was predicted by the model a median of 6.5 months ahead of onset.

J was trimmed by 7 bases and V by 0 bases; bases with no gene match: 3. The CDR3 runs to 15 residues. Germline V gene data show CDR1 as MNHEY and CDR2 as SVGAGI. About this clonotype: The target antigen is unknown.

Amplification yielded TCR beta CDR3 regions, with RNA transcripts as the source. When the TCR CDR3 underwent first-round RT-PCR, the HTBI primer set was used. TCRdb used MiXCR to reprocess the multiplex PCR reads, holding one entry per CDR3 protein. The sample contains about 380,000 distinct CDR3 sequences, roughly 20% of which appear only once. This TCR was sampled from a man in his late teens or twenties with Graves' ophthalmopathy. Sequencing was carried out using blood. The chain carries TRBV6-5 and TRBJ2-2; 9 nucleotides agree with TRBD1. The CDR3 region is CASSYSGQGNGELFF. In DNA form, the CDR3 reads TGTGCCAGCAGTTACTCGGGACAGGGAAACGGGGAGCTGTTTTTT.